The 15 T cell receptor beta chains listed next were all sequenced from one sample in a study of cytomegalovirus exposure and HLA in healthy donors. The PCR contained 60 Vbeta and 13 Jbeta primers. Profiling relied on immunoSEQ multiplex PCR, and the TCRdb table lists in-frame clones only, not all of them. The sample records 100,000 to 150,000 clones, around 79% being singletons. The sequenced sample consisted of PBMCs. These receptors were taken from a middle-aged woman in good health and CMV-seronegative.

The CDR3 bases are TGTGCCAGCAGTTCGAACCAGGGAAATGAAAAACTGTTTTTT. Its translation is CASSSNQGNEKLFF. This chain connects TRBV6-5 to TRBJ1-4, with D tentatively TRBD1 (5 bases). Germline V gene data show CDR1 as MNHEY and CDR2 as SVGAGI. With 4 bases removed from V and 5 bases from J, the gap between germline ends came to 11 bases. The CDR3 is 14 residues long.

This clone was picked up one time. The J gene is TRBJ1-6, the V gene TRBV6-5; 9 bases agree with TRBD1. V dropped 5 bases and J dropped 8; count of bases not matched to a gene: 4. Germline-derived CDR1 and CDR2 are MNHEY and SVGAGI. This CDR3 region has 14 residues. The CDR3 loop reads CASSLDRGYSPLHF. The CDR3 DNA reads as TGTGCCAGCAGTCTGGACAGGGGTTATTCACCCCTCCACTTT.

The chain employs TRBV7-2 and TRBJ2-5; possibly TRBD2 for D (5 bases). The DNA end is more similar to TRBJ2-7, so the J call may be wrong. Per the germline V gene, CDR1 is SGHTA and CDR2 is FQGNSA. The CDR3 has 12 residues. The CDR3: CASSSSFYEQYF. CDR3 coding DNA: TGTGCCAGCAGCTCTAGCTTCTACGAGCAGTACTTC.

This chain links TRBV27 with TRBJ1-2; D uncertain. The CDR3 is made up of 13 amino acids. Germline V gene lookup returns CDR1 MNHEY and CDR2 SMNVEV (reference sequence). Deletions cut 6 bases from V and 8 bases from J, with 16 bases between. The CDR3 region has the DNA TGTGCCAGCAGCCCACTCCTAACTGCGGGCTACACCTTC. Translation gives CASSPLLTAGYTF.

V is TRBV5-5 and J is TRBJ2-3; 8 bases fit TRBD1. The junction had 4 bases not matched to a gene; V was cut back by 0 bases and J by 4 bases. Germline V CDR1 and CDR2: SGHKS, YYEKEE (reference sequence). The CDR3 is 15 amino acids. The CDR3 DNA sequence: TGTGCCAGCAGCTTGGGAACAGGGGGAGCAGATACGCAGTATTTT. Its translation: CASSLGTGGADTQYF. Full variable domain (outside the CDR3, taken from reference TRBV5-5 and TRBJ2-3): DAGVTQSPTHLIKTRGQQVTLRCSPISGHKSVSWYQQVLGQGPQFIFQYYEKEERGRGNFPDRFSARQFPNYSSELNVNALLLGDSALYLCASSLGTGGADTQYFGPGTRLTVL.

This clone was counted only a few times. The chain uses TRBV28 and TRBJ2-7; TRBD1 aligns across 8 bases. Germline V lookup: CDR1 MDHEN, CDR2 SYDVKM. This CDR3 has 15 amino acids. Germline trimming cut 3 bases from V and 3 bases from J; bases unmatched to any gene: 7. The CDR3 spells CASSFSPGQVYEQYF. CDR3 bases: TGTGCCAGCAGTTTCTCCCCGGGACAGGTCTACGAGCAGTACTTC.

CDR3 DNA sequence: TGTGCCAGCAGCCTGGGACAGGGGTTAATCTCGGGAAACACCATATATTTT. Residues: CASSLGQGLISGNTIYF. The V call is TRBV5-4, the J call TRBJ1-3; 10 bases are a match to TRBD1. Germline V lookup: CDR1 SGHNT, CDR2 YYREEE (reference sequence). CDR3 length: 17 residues. After removal of 4 bases from V and 4 bases from J, the junction contained 11 bases not matched to a gene.

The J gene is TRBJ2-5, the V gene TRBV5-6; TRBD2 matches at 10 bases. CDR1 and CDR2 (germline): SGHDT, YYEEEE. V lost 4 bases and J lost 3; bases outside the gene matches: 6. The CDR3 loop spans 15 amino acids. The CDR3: CASSHLSGGKETQYF. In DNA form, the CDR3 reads TGTGCCAGCAGCCATCTTAGCGGGGGGAAAGAGACCCAGTACTTC. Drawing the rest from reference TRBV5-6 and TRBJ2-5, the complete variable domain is DAGVTQSPTHLIKTRGQQVTLRCSPKSGHDTVSWYQQALGQGPQFIFQYYEEEERQRGNFPDRFSGHQFPNYSSELNVNALLLGDSALYLCASSHLSGGKETQYFGPGTRLLVL.

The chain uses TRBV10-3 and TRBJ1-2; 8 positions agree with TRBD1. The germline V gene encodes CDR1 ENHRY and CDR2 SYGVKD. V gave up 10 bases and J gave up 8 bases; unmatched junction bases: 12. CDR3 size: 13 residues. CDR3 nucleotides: TGTGCCACGCAGCCCCGGGACAGGCTCGGCTACACCTTC. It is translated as CATQPRDRLGYTF.

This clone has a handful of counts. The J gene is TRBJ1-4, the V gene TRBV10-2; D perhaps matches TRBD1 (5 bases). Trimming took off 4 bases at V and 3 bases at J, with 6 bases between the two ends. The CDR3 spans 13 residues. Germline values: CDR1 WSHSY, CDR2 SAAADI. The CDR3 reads CASSGGPNEKLFF. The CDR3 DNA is TGCGCCAGCAGTGGGGGCCCTAATGAAAAACTGTTTTTT.

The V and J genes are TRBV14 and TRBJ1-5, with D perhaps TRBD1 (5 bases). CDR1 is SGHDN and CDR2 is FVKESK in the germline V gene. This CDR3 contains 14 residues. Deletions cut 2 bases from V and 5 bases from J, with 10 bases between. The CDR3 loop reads CASSQQGGDQPQHF. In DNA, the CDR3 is TGTGCCAGCAGCCAACAGGGTGGCGATCAGCCCCAGCATTTT.

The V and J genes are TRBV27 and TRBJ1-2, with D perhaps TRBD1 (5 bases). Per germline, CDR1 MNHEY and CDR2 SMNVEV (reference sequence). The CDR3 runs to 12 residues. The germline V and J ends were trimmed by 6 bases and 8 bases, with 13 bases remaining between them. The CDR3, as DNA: TGTGCCAGCAGCCCCGGGGCGGGGGGCTACACCTTC. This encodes CASSPGAGGYTF.

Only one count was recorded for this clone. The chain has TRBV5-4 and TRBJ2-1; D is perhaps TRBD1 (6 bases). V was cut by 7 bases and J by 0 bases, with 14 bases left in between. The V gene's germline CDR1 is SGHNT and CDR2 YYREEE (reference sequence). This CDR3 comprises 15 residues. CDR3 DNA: TGTGCCAGCCAAACCCGAGGGGGCTCCTACAATGAGCAGTTCTTC. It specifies CASQTRGGSYNEQFF.

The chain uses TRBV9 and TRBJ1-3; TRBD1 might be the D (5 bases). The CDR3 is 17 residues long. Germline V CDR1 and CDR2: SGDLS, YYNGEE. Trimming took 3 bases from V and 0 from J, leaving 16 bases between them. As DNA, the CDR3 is TGTGCCAGCAGCGCGGGGGTAGGGGTCCTCTCTGGAAACACCATATATTTT. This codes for CASSAGVGVLSGNTIYF. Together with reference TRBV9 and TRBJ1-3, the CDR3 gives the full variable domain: DSGVTQTPKHLITATGQRVTLRCSPRSGDLSVYWYQQSLDQGLQFLIQYYNGEERAKGNILERFSAQQFPDLHSELNLSSLELGDSALYFCASSAGVGVLSGNTIYFGEGSWLTVV.

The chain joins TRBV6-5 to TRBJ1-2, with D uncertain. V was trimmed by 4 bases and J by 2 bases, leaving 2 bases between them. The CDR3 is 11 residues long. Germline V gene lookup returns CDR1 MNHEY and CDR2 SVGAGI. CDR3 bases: TGTGCCAGCAGTTCGAACTATGGCTACACCTTC. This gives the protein CASSSNYGYTF.